Reported below is one TCR beta chain. The specificity of this receptor is unknown. Base qualities were left out, and no much larger clone turns up one base away. This sample is part of a study of somatic mutations in T cells in chronic GVHD (TCRdb year 2020). For sorting, staining was done with anti-CD3, anti-CD4, anti-CD8 and a Vbeta20 antibody from the IOTest Beta Mark kit on a FACSAria III, reaching purity above 97%. Peripheral blood was collected in sodium heparin tubes, and mononuclear cells were isolated by Ficoll-Paque PLUS density gradient centrifugation. Before TCRbeta deep sequencing, the CD4+ Vbeta20+, CD4+ Vbeta20-, and CD8+ T cell fractions were FACS-sorted. Genomic DNA was isolated and then used for TCRbeta deep sequencing. The immunoSEQ assay, provided as a commercial service, was used for both TCRbeta CDR3 sequencing and the initial data processing. From the authors' description of their analysis: Reads were demultiplexed, adapter and primer sequences removed, similar clones merged by frequency-ratio clustering, and V, D, J genes annotated with IMGT. TCRdb re-hosts the immuneACCESS table, in-frame sequences only. Its copies lack some clones; in the studies checked, an unresolved V gene accounts for under half of them, and the cause for the rest is not known. V and J calls and clone size are those listed in that table; D and trimming were worked out from the DNA. Present in this sample are approximately 14,000 clones, roughly 80% of which were seen just once. Less than 40% of the sample is in the top ten clones.

Trimming removed 1 base from V and 9 bases from J, leaving 19 bases between the germline ends. CDR3 length: 15 amino acids, cysteine to phenylalanine. Of the read, only the CDR3 DNA is kept; its 45 bases are in frame from base 1. CDR1 and CDR2 are drawn from the germline V gene: LGHNA, YNFKEQ. The receptor comes from a male patient in his fifties with chronic graft-versus-host disease. Following a transplant, some T lymphocytes may have been derived from the graft donor. Sequencing used Vbeta20-negative CD4+ T cells from blood. The cell subset or site label for this specimen denotes: CD4+ T cells sorted as TCR Vbeta20 negative by flow cytometry. The rearrangement joined TRBV4-2 to TRBJ2-7; the D gene is possibly TRBD1, with 6 bases matching. The CDR3 sequence is CASSQATQGFNWQYF. The DNA sequence follows: TGTGCCAGCAGCCAAGCAACACAGGGTTTTAATTGGCAGTACTTC.